This TCR beta chain stems from a study of blood T cell repertoires in COVID-19 (dated by TCRdb to the early 2020s). Regarding the complete study: Samples covering the acute and convalescent phases of COVID-19 were provided by collaborators in the United States, Italy and Spain. A freely available public database, intended as a resource for researchers studying the immune response to SARS-CoV-2, is where the repertoires were released. The sample metadata nearly always contained a de-identified subject ID, COVID-19 status, age in years and sex. Deeply sampled blood TCRbeta repertoires from subjects exposed to, actively infected with, or recovered from COVID-19 were included in the dataset. Samples were obtained from the ongoing ImmuneRACE study (first 160 participants) and from some 1,200 subjects provided by 6 global collaborators. The prospective study material was composed of cDNA or gDNA derived from T cells, B-cell-depleted T cells, or PBMCs. Where HLA class I and class II types were available, the types were taken from metadata supplied by the sample provider, not from assay-based typing. The research as a whole found: The amount of clinical and demographic metadata varied by source and participant and was provided uncurated.

From the germline V gene, CDR1 is SGHTA and CDR2 is FQGTGA. The V end loses 5 bases and the J end loses 0 bases, and a stretch of 10 bases separates them. From cysteine to phenylalanine, the CDR3 is 14 amino acids long. Just the 42-base CDR3 DNA is kept, in frame starting at base 1. TCRbeta CDR3 regions were amplified from genomic DNA by means of the immunoSEQ Assay, a bias-controlled multiplex PCR. As for the original processing: Nucleated cell counts per sample were estimated from amplification of reference gene primers within the assay. Sequence reads were collapsed and filtered to measure the absolute abundance of every unique TCRbeta CDR3 rearrangement. For each sample, productive Simpson clonality was calculated by taking the square root of Simpson's diversity index across productive rearrangements. The table was pulled from immuneACCESS by TCRdb, which kept in-frame rearrangements only. Such tables lose some clones; where checked, under half of the loss comes from unresolved V genes, and the rest has no known cause. V, J and clone size are taken as reported in that table, and D and trimming were inferred from the DNA itself. This sample has around 260,000 clones in its table, and roughly 90% of those were observed once. Of the sample, 3% is held by the ten largest clones.

This clone has a single count. The clone's antigen remains unknown. No base-level quality is on record; no much larger clone is a single base apart. Each collaborating institution followed its own protocols to collect whole blood in K2EDTA tubes. For TCRbeta analysis, collaborators shipped samples in one of three forms: frozen whole blood, isolated PBMCs, or DNA extracted from either of those sample types. The sequence came from a woman aged 25 to 39 with active or convalescent COVID-19. This sequence uses TRBV7-3 and TRBJ1-1; a tentative D call is TRBD1 (6 bases match). The sequenced sample consisted of peripheral blood. CDR3 sequence: CASSAGAVNTEAFF. The DNA is TGTGCCAGCAGCGCAGGGGCGGTGAACACTGAAGCTTTCTTT.